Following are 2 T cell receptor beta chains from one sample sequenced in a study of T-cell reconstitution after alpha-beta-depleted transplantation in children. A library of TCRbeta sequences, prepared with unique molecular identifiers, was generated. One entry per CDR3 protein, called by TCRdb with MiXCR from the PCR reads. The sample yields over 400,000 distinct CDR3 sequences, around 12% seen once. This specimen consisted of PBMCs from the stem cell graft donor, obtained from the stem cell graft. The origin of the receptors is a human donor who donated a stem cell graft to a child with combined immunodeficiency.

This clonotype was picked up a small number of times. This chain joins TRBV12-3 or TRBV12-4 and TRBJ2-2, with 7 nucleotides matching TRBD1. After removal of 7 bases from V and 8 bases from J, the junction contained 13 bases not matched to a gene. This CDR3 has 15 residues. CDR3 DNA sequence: TGTGCCAGCACCTCGCCGACAGGGAATTGGGGGGAGCTGTTTTTT. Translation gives CASTSPTGNWGELFF.

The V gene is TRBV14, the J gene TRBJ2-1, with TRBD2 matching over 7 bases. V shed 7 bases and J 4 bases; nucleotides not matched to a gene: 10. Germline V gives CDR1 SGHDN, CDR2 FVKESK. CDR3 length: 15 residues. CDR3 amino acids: CASTRGSGLYNEQFF. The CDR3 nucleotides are TGTGCCAGCACCCGAGGTAGCGGGCTTTACAATGAGCAGTTCTTC.